This T cell receptor (beta chain) was recorded in a study of blood T cell repertoires in COVID-19. Background on the study: Specimens from acute and convalescent COVID-19 originated in the United States, Italy and Spain. Sample material is recorded as cDNA or gDNA derived from T cells, B-cell-depleted T cells, or PBMCs.

Here immunoSEQ multiplex PCR was the method, and the copy in TCRdb shows in-frame clones only, minus some. The sample has about 180,000 clones; roughly 80% are singletons. The germline CDR1 and CDR2 sequences are SGHVS and FQNEAQ. CDR3 size: 17 residues. Germline trimming cut 1 base from V and 3 bases from J; bases unmatched to any gene: 9. Sequencing used peripheral blood. V usage is TRBV7-8 and J usage is TRBJ2-7, with 10 bases matching TRBD2. The sequence derives from a human donor in a cohort sampled during active COVID-19. The CDR3: CASSLDYGTSANYEQYF. As DNA, the CDR3 is TGTGCCAGCAGCTTAGATTATGGGACTAGCGCCAACTACGAGCAGTACTTC.